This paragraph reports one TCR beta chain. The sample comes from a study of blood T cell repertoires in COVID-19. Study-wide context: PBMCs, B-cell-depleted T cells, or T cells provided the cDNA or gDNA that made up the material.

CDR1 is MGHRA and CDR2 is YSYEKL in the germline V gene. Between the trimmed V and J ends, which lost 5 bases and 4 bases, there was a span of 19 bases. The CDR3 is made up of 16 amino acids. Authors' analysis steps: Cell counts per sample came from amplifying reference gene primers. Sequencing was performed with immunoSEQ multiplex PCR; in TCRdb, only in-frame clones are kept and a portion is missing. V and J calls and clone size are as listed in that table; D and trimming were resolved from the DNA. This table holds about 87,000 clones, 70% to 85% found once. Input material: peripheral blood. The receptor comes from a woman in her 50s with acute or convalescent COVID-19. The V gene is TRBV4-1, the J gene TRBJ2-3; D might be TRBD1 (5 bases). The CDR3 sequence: CASSSRTSKGADTQYF. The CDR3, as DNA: TGCGCCAGCAGCTCCCGGACATCTAAAGGGGCAGATACGCAGTATTTT.